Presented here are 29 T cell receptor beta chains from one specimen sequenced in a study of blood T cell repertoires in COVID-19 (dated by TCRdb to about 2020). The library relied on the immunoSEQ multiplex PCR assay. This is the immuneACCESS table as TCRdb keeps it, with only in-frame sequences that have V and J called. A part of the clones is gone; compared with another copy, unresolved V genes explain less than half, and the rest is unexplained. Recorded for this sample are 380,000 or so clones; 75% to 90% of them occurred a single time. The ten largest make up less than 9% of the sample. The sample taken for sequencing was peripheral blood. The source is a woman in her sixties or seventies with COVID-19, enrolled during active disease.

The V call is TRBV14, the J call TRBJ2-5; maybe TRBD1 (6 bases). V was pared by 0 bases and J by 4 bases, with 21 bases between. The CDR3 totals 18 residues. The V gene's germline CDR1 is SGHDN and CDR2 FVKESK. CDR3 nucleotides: TGTGCCAGCAGCCAAGAAGAACGGTTAACAGGGAAGTTAGAGACCCAGTACTTC. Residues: CASSQEERLTGKLETQYF.

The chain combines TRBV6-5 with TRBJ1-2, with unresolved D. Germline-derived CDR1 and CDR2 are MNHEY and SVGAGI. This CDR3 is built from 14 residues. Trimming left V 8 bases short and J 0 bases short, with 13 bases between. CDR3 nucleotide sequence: TGTGCCAGCGCCCCCCCGCAGTCTAACTATGGCTACACCTTC. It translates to CASAPPQSNYGYTF.

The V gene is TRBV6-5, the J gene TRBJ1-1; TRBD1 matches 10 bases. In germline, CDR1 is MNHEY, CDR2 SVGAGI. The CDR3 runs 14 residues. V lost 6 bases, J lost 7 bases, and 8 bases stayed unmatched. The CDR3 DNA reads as TGTGCCAGCAGGGGGGACAGGGGAGTGGATGAAGCTTTCTTT. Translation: CASRGDRGVDEAFF.

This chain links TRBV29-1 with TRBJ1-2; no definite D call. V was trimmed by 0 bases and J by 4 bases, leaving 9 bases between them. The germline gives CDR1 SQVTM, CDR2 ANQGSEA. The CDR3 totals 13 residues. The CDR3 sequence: CSVEDKTVYGYTF. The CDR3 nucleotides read TGCAGCGTTGAAGATAAAACAGTCTATGGCTACACCTTC.

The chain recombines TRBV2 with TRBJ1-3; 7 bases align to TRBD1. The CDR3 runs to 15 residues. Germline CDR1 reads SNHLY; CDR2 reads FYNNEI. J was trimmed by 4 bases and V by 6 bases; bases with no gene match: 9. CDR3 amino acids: CASRDQTGSGNTIYF. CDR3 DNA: TGTGCCAGCAGGGACCAGACAGGGAGCGGAAACACCATATATTTT.

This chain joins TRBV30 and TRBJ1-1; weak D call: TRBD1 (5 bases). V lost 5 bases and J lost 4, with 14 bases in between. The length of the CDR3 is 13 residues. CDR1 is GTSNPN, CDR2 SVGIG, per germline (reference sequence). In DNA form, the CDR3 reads TGTGCCTGGGGGACGGCTGAGGGCACTGAAGCTTTCTTT. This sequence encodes CAWGTAEGTEAFF.

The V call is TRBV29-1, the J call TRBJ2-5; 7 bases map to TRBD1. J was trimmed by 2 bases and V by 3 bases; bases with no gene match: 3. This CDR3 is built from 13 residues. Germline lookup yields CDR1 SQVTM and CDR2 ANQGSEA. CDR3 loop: CSVDRGTQETQYF. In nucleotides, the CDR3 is TGCAGCGTTGACAGGGGGACGCAAGAGACCCAGTACTTC.

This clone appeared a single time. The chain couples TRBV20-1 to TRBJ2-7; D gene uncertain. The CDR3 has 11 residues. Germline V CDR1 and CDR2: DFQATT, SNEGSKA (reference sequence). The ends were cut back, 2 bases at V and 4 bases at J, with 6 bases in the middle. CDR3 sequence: CSARSSYEQYF. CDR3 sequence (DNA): TGCAGTGCTAGATCCTCTTACGAGCAGTACTTC.

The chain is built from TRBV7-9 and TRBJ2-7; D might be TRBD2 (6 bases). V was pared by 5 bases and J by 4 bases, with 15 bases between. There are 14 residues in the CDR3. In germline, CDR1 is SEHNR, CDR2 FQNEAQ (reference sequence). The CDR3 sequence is CASSPPRDLYEQYF. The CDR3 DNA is TGTGCCAGCAGCCCCCCGCGGGACCTATACGAGCAGTACTTC.

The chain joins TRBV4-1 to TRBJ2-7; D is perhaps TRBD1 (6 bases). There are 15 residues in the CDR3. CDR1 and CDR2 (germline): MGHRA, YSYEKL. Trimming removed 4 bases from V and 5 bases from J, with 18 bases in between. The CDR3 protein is CASSLVIQGPHEQYF. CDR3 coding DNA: TGCGCCAGCAGCCTCGTTATACAGGGCCCCCACGAGCAGTACTTC.

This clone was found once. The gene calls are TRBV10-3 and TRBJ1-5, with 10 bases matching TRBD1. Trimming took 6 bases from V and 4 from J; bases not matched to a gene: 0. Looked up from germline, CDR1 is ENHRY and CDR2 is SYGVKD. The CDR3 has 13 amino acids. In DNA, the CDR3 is TGTGCCATCAGGGACAGGGGGAATCAGCCCCAGCATTTT. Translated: CAIRDRGNQPQHF.

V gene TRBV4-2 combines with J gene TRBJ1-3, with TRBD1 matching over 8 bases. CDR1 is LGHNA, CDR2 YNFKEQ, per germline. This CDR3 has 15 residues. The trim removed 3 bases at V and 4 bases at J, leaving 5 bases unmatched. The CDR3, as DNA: TGTGCCAGCAGCCAGGACAGGGTGACCGGAAACACCATATATTTT. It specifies CASSQDRVTGNTIYF.

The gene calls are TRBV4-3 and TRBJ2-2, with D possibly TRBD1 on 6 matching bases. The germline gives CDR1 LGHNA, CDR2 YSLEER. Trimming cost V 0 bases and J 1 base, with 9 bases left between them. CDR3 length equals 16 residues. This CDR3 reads CASSQEDRRNTGELFF. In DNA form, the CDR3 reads TGCGCCAGCAGCCAAGAAGACAGGAGGAACACCGGGGAGCTGTTTTTT.

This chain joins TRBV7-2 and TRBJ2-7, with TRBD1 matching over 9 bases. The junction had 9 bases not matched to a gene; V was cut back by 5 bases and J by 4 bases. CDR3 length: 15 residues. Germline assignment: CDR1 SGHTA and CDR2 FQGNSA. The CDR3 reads CASSPGQGISYEQYF. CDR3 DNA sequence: TGTGCCAGCAGCCCCGGACAGGGGATCTCTTACGAGCAGTACTTC.

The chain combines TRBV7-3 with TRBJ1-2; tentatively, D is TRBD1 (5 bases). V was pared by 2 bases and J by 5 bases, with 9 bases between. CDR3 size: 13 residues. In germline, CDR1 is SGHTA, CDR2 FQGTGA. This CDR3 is CASSLLGDYGYTF. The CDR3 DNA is TGTGCCAGCAGCTTACTAGGGGATTATGGCTACACCTTC.

DNA of the CDR3: TGTGCCATCACGACAGGGATGAGCGATGGCTACACCTTC. Protein product: CAITTGMSDGYTF. The gene calls are TRBV10-3 and TRBJ1-2, with TRBD1 matching over 7 bases. This CDR3 has 13 amino acids. Germline V gene lookup returns CDR1 ENHRY and CDR2 SYGVKD. V gave up 7 bases and J gave up 6 bases; unmatched junction bases: 8.

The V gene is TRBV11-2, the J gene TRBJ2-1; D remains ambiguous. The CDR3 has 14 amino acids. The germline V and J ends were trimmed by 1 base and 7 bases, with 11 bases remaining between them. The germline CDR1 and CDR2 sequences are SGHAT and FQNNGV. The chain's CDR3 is CASSLVYGFNEQFF. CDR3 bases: TGTGCCAGCAGCTTAGTTTACGGGTTTAATGAGCAGTTCTTC.

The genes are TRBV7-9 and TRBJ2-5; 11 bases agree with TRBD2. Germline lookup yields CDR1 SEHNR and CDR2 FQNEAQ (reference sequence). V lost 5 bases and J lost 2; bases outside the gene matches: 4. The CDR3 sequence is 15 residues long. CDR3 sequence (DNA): TGTGCCAGCAGCCCCGGGACTAGCGGACAAGAGACCCAGTACTTC. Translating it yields CASSPGTSGQETQYF. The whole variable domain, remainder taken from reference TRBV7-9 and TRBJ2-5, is DTGVSQNPRHKITKRGQNVTFRCDPISEHNRLYWYRQTLGQGPEFLTYFQNEAQLEKSRLLSDRFSAERPKGSFSTLEIQRTEQGDSAMYLCASSPGTSGQETQYFGPGTRLLVL.

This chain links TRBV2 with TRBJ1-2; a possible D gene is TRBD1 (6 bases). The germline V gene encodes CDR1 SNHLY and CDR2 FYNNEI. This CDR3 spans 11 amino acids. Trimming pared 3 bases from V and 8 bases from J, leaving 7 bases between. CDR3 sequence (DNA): TGTGCCAGCAGTGACAGGGGAGGCTACACCTTC. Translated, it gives CASSDRGGYTF. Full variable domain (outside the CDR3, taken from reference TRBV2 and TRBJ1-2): EPEVTQTPSHQVTQMGQEVILRCVPISNHLYFYWYRQILGQKVEFLVSFYNNEISEKSEIFDDQFSVERPDGSNFTLKIRSTKLEDSAMYFCASSDRGGYTFGSGTRLTVV.

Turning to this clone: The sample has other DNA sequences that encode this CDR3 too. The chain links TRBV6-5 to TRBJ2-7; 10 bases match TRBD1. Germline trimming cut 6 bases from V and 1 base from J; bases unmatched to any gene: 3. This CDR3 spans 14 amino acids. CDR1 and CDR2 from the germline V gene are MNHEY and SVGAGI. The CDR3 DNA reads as TGTGCCAGCAGCTGGACAGGGGGGTCCTACGAGCAGTACTTC. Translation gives CASSWTGGSYEQYF.

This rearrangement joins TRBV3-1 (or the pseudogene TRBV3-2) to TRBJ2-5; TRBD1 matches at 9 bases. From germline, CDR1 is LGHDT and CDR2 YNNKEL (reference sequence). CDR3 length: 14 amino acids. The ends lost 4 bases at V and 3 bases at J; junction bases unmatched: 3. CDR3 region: CASSPGTGKETQYF. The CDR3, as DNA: TGTGCCAGCAGCCCCGGGACAGGGAAAGAGACCCAGTACTTC.

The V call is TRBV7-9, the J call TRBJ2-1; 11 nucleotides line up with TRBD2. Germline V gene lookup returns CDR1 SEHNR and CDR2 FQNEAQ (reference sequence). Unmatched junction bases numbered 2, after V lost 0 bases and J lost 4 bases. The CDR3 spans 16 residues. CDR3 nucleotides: TGTGCCAGCAGCTTAGCTAGCGGGGGGGTATACAATGAGCAGTTCTTC. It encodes CASSLASGGVYNEQFF.

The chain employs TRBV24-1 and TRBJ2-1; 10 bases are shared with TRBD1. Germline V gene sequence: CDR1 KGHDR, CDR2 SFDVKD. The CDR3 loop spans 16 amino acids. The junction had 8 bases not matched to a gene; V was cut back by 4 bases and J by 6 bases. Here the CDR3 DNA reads TGTGCCACCAGTGACCCGGGACAGGGGTCGGGCAATGAGCAGTTCTTC. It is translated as CATSDPGQGSGNEQFF.

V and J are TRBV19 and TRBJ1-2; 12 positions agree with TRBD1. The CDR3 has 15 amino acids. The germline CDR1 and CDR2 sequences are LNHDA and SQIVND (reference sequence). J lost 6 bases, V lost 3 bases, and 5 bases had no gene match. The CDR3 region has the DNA TGTGCCAGTAGTATGGGACAGGGGGCCCTTGATGGCTACACCTTC. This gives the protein CASSMGQGALDGYTF.

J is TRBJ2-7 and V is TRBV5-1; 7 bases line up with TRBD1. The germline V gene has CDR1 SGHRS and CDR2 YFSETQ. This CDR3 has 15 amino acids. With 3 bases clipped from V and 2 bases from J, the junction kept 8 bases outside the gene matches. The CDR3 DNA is TGCGCCAGCAGCTCGACACCGGGACAGACCTACGAGCAGTACTTC. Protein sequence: CASSSTPGQTYEQYF.

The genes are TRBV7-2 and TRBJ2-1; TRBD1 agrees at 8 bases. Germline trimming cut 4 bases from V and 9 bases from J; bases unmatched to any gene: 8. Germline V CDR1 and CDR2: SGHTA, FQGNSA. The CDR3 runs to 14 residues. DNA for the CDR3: TGTGCCAGCAGCTCGTCGACAGGGGTCGGTGAGCAGTTCTTC. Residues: CASSSSTGVGEQFF. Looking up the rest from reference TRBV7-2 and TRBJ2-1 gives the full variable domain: GAGVSQSPSNKVTEKGKDVELRCDPISGHTALYWYRQSLGQGLEFLIYFQGNSAPDKSGLPSDRFSAERTGGSVSTLTIQRTQQEDSAVYLCASSSSTGVGEQFFGPGTRLTVL.

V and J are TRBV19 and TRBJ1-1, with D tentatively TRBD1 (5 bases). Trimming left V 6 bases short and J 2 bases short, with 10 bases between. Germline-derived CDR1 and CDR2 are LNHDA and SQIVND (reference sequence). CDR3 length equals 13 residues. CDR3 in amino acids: CASRGGRNTEAFF. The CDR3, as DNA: TGTGCCAGTAGGGGGGGACGCAACACTGAAGCTTTCTTT.

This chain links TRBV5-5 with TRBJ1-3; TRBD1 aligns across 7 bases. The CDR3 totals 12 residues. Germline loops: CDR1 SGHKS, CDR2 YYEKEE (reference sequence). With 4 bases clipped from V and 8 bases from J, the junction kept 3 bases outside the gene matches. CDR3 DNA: TGTGCCAGCAGCCTGGACAGGCACACCATATATTTT. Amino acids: CASSLDRHTIYF.

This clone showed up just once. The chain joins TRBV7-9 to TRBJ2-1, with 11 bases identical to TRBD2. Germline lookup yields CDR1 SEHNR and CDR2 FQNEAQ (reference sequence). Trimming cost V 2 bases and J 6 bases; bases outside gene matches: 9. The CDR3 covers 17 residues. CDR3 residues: CASSLPYIAGGRNEQFF. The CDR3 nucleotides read TGTGCCAGCAGCTTACCTTATATAGCGGGGGGGCGCAATGAGCAGTTCTTC. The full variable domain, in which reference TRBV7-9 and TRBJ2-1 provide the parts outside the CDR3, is DTGVSQNPRHKITKRGQNVTFRCDPISEHNRLYWYRQTLGQGPEFLTYFQNEAQLEKSRLLSDRFSAERPKGSFSTLEIQRTEQGDSAMYLCASSLPYIAGGRNEQFFGPGTRLTVL.